This T cell receptor (beta chain) was profiled in a study of blood T cell repertoires in COVID-19. About the study: Acute and convalescent COVID-19 specimens originated in the United States, Italy and Spain. PBMCs, B-cell-depleted T cells, or T cells were the source of the cDNA or gDNA that made up the material.

This CDR3 contains 13 residues. V gave up 1 base and J gave up 10 bases, with 13 bases separating them. In the original analysis: Amplification with reference gene primers provided the estimates of nucleated cell counts. Here immunoSEQ multiplex PCR was the method, and the copy in TCRdb shows in-frame clones only, minus some. For V, J and clone size, that table is used; D and trimming come from the DNA. This table has over 150,000 clones, about 80% appearing once. The specimen sequenced was peripheral blood. The chain joins TRBV12-3 or TRBV12-4 to TRBJ1-1, with D maybe TRBD1 (6 bases). The sequence derives from a man in his 70s with active or convalescent COVID-19. The CDR3 DNA follows: TGTGCCAGCAGTTTAGGGTACAGGGTACGAGCTTTCTTT. Protein: CASSLGYRVRAFF.